This entry lists 29 T cell receptor beta chains sequenced from one sample in a study of CD8 T cells in ankylosing spondylitis. TCRdb re-derived calls from the 5' RACE reads in MiXCR, one entry per CDR3 protein. The data hold 150,000 to 200,000 distinct CDR3 sequences, with about 20% observed a single time. Sequencing was carried out using blood, either unsorted or a sorted T cell fraction (not recorded which). These TCRs come from a male donor aged 10-35 years with ankylosing spondylitis or in good health (not recorded which).

This clonotype was found many times. The rearrangement links TRBV28 to TRBJ1-5, with D perhaps TRBD1 (5 bases). Germline V gene sequence: CDR1 MDHEN, CDR2 SYDVKM. The CDR3 runs to 15 residues. The V end lost 5 bases, the J end lost 5 bases, and 16 bases lay between the germline ends. CDR3 DNA: TGTGCCAGCAGTGATTTCGGCAGGGATTATCAGCCCCAGCATTTT. Its translation is CASSDFGRDYQPQHF.

At least ten counts were recorded for this clonotype. This chain links TRBV20-1 with TRBJ1-3; D gene ambiguous. The germline V gene has CDR1 DFQATT and CDR2 SNEGSKA (reference sequence). CDR3 length equals 12 residues. The CDR3 protein is CSVPGSGNTIYF. The CDR3 DNA reads TGCAGCGTCCCGGGGTCTGGAAACACCATATATTTT.

This clonotype was seen repeatedly, ten times or more. V usage is TRBV28 and J usage is TRBJ2-1; D uncertain. The V gene lost 8 bases and the J gene lost 4 bases, with 6 bases spanning the gap. Germline assignment: CDR1 MDHEN and CDR2 SYDVKM. The CDR3 is 11 amino acids. The CDR3 region is CASSEYNEQFF. CDR3 coding DNA: TGTGCCAGCTCGGAATACAATGAGCAGTTCTTC.

This clonotype came up many times. V is TRBV5-1 and J is TRBJ2-6; D is undetermined. This CDR3 contains 19 residues. V lost 0 bases and J 0 bases, leaving 16 bases between the germline ends. CDR1 is SGHRS and CDR2 is YFSETQ in the germline V gene. Here the CDR3 reads CASSLAGRLMSSGANVLTF. The CDR3 nucleotides are TGCGCCAGCAGCTTGGCCGGGCGGTTGATGTCCTCTGGGGCCAACGTCCTGACTTTC.

This clonotype was observed many times. DNA for the CDR3: TGTGCCAGCAGCTTAGCGCCGCTCATGAACACTGAAGCTTTCTTT. This encodes CASSLAPLMNTEAFF. The chain combines TRBV11-2 with TRBJ1-1; D call uncertain. Trimming pared 1 base from V and 0 bases from J, leaving 9 bases between. Per germline, CDR1 SGHAT and CDR2 FQNNGV. This CDR3 is 15 amino acids long. Based on the CDR3 plus reference TRBV11-2 and TRBJ1-1, the full variable domain is EAGVAQSPRYKIIEKRQSVAFWCNPISGHATLYWYQQILGQGPKLLIQFQNNGVVDDSQLPKDRFSAERLKGVDSTLKIQPAKLEDSAVYLCASSLAPLMNTEAFFGQGTRLTVV.

At least ten counts were recorded for this clonotype. Here the CDR3 DNA reads TGTGCCAGTGGGACATCGGGGTACACCGGGGAGCTGTTTTTT. It is translated as CASGTSGYTGELFF. The rearrangement links TRBV25-1 to TRBJ2-2; tentatively, D is TRBD1 (6 bases). V lost 9 bases, J lost 3 bases, and 14 bases lay in between. Per the germline V gene, CDR1 is MGHDK and CDR2 is SYGVNS. This CDR3 has 14 residues.

This clonotype was picked up many times. J is TRBJ2-1 and V is TRBV20-1; 9 nucleotides line up with TRBD1. The CDR3 is 14 residues long. V dropped 4 bases and J dropped 8; count of bases not matched to a gene: 9. Germline loops: CDR1 DFQATT, CDR2 SNEGSKA (reference sequence). CDR3 DNA sequence: TGCAGTGCTACGATAGGGACAGGGTCGTATGAGCAGTTCTTC. Amino acid sequence: CSATIGTGSYEQFF.

This clonotype was detected many times. This chain's CDR3 is CASSLDGFQETQYF. The CDR3 nucleotides are TGTGCCAGCAGCTTAGACGGTTTCCAAGAGACCCAGTACTTC. The genes are TRBV7-2 and TRBJ2-5, with D unclear. This CDR3 has 14 amino acids. Trimming took 1 base from V and 1 from J, leaving 7 bases between them. Per germline, CDR1 SGHTA and CDR2 FQGNSA.

V usage is TRBV15 and J usage is TRBJ2-5; 9 nucleotides line up with TRBD1. V was clipped by 4 bases and J by 2 bases; unmatched bases: 2. Germline V gene data show CDR1 as LNHNV and CDR2 as YYDKDF (reference sequence). The CDR3 has 14 amino acids. CDR3 loop: CATSKGQGQETQYF. CDR3 in DNA: TGTGCCACCAGCAAGGGACAGGGACAAGAGACCCAGTACTTC.

J is TRBJ2-7 and V is TRBV7-9; 7 bases line up with TRBD1. The CDR3 runs to 15 residues. J lost 0 bases, V lost 4 bases, and 6 bases had no gene match. Germline loops: CDR1 SEHNR, CDR2 FQNEAQ (reference sequence). CDR3 loop: CASSWLAGGSYEQYF. DNA for the CDR3: TGTGCCAGCAGCTGGTTGGCAGGGGGCTCCTACGAGCAGTACTTC.

Only a few counts were recorded for this clonotype. A much larger clone sits a single nucleotide away, making a read error possible. The V call is TRBV4-2, the J call TRBJ1-2, with 8 bases lining up with TRBD1. The germline V gene has CDR1 LGHNA and CDR2 YNFKEQ. This CDR3 is built from 14 residues. Written as DNA, the CDR3 is TGTGCCAGCAGCGAGACAGGGGAGTTCTATGGCTACCCCTTC. It translates to CASSETGEFYGYPF.

This clonotype was recorded many times. V is TRBV29-1 and J is TRBJ2-1; D is undetermined. This CDR3 spans 11 amino acids. Trimming shortened V by 5 bases and J by 6 bases, and 8 bases separated the two germline ends. Germline CDR1 SQVTM, CDR2 ANQGSEA. CDR3 sequence (DNA): TGCAGCGTTATTATAGCCAATGAGCAGTTCTTC. Its translation: CSVIIANEQFF.

This clonotype was detected ten times or more. The rearrangement uses TRBV6-6 and TRBJ2-7; 11 bases are shared with TRBD1. Unmatched junction bases numbered 8, after V lost 7 bases and J lost 3 bases. CDR1 and CDR2 from the germline V gene are MNHNY and SVGAGI (reference sequence). CDR3 length: 15 amino acids. CDR3 sequence (DNA): TGTGCCAGCAACAAACCGGGACAGGGGGACTACGAGCAGTACTTC. It codes for CASNKPGQGDYEQYF.

This clonotype showed up just a few times. V gene TRBV7-2 combines with J gene TRBJ2-1; 16 bases fit TRBD2. Trimming removed 0 bases from V and 7 bases from J; junction bases left unmatched: 9. CDR3 size: 19 residues. The germline CDR1 and CDR2 sequences are SGHTA and FQGNSA. In nucleotides, the CDR3 is TGTGCCAGCAGCTTAGCGCCGGGACTAGCGGGAGGGCCGGGGAATGAGCAGTTCTTC. Translated, it gives CASSLAPGLAGGPGNEQFF.

This clonotype was found many times. The genes are TRBV6-2 or TRBV6-3 and TRBJ2-3; 14 positions match TRBD2. Germline V gene lookup returns CDR1 MNHEY and CDR2 SVGEGT. Trimming took 9 bases from V and 4 from J; bases not matched to a gene: 3. The length of the CDR3 is 14 residues. CDR3 nucleotide sequence: TGTGCCAGTCGACTAGCGGGAGGGCCAGATACGCAGTATTTT. It yields the protein CASRLAGGPDTQYF.

This clonotype was counted ten times or more. The V gene is TRBV5-5, the J gene TRBJ1-5; D may be TRBD1 (5 bases). Trimming removed 1 base at V and 0 bases at J, with 11 bases between. Looked up from germline, CDR1 is SGHKS and CDR2 is YYEKEE (reference sequence). The CDR3 runs to 16 residues. The CDR3 is CASSLTGAYSNQPQHF. CDR3 bases: TGTGCCAGCAGCTTGACAGGAGCTTATAGCAATCAGCCCCAGCATTTT.

In this sample, this clonotype turned up many times. This chain uses TRBV29-1 with TRBJ1-5; D is uncertain. This CDR3 region has 13 residues. Looked up from germline, CDR1 is SQVTM and CDR2 is ANQGSEA. With 8 bases removed from V and 0 bases from J, the gap between germline ends came to 11 bases. For the CDR3, the DNA is TGCAGCCACGGTGGTGGTAGCAATCAGCCCCAGCATTTT. This translates into CSHGGGSNQPQHF. The variable domain in full, completed from reference TRBV29-1 and TRBJ1-5, reads SAVISQKPSRDICQRGTSLTIQCQVDSQVTMMFWYRQQPGQSLTLIATANQGSEATYESGFVIDKFPISRPNLTFSTLTVSNMSPEDSSIYLCSHGGGSNQPQHFGDGTRLSIL.

This clonotype was seen at least ten times. The chain is built from TRBV3-1 and TRBJ2-3; 8 nucleotides agree with TRBD2. Germline CDR1 reads LGHDT; CDR2 reads YNNKEL (reference sequence). The V gene end was trimmed by 4 bases and the J gene end by 2 bases; junction bases not matched to a gene: 8. The CDR3 extends over 16 amino acids. The CDR3 DNA reads as TGTGCCAGCAGCCCCGGACTAGCACCTAACACAGATACGCAGTATTTT. Its protein is CASSPGLAPNTDTQYF.

This clonotype was recorded many times. The chain employs TRBV7-7 and TRBJ2-5; 7 bases map to TRBD1. J gave up 0 bases and V 5 bases, and 6 bases lay outside the gene matches. Germline V lookup: CDR1 SSHAT, CDR2 FNYEAQ (reference sequence). CDR3 length: 15 amino acids. The CDR3 nucleotides are TGTGCCAGCAGCCCCCTGGGACAGTACCAAGAGACCCAGTACTTC. This translates into CASSPLGQYQETQYF.

This clonotype was found many times. This sequence joins TRBV11-2 and TRBJ2-7, with 7 bases identical to TRBD2. Germline trimming cut 1 base from V and 6 bases from J; bases unmatched to any gene: 6. CDR3 size: 14 residues. Looked up from germline, CDR1 is SGHAT and CDR2 is FQNNGV. The CDR3 here is CASSLGGSLSEQYF. The CDR3 bases are TGTGCCAGCAGCTTAGGCGGGAGCTTGAGCGAGCAGTACTTC.

This clonotype showed up many times. The chain recombines TRBV5-6 with TRBJ2-5, with TRBD2 identical over 9 bases. The J segment lost 3 bases and the V segment lost 4 bases, leaving 7 bases of the junction unmatched. The CDR3 covers 15 residues. CDR1 and CDR2 (germline): SGHDT, YYEEEE. Here the CDR3 DNA reads TGTGCCAGCAGCCCGATAGCGGGAGTAAAAGAGACCCAGTACTTC. This gives the protein CASSPIAGVKETQYF.

This clonotype was observed many times. The chain uses TRBV29-1 and TRBJ1-2; D is possibly TRBD1 (6 bases). With 7 bases removed from V and 2 bases from J, the gap between germline ends came to 11 bases. Germline loops: CDR1 SQVTM, CDR2 ANQGSEA. This CDR3 comprises 12 residues. The CDR3 here is CSAYGGNYGYTF. The CDR3 DNA reads as TGCAGCGCCTATGGGGGCAACTATGGCTACACCTTC.

The rearrangement uses TRBV19 and TRBJ2-1; 8 bases agree with TRBD1. The CDR3 loop spans 15 amino acids. V shed 5 bases and J 2 bases; nucleotides not matched to a gene: 5. Per germline, CDR1 LNHDA and CDR2 SQIVND (reference sequence). The CDR3 loop reads CASSRRDRPYNEQFF. In DNA form, the CDR3 reads TGTGCCAGTAGTCGCCGGGACAGGCCCTACAATGAGCAGTTCTTC.

This clonotype was counted between two and nine times. The chain uses TRBV20-1 and TRBJ2-1, with D hard to call. V was clipped by 3 bases and J by 5 bases, with 5 bases between them. The germline CDR1 and CDR2 sequences are DFQATT and SNEGSKA (reference sequence). CDR3 length: 11 residues. The CDR3 spells CSARDDNEQFF. CDR3 nucleotides: TGCAGTGCTAGGGACGACAATGAGCAGTTCTTC.

This clonotype was seen repeatedly, ten times or more. The chain uses TRBV4-1 and TRBJ2-2, with D perhaps TRBD1 (5 bases). This CDR3 is built from 16 residues. Trimming removed 1 base at V and 0 bases at J, with 9 bases between. The germline V gene encodes CDR1 MGHRA and CDR2 YSYEKL. CDR3: CASSQAGQANTGELFF. The DNA for the CDR3 is TGCGCCAGCAGCCAAGCAGGACAAGCGAACACCGGGGAGCTGTTTTTT.

J is TRBJ2-3 and V is TRBV29-1, with D unresolved. V was pared by 6 bases and J by 0 bases, with 13 bases between. CDR3 length equals 14 residues. CDR1 is SQVTM and CDR2 is ANQGSEA in the germline V gene. The CDR3 nucleotides are TGCAGCGTGACAACCTCCACTAGCACAGATACGCAGTATTTT. This translates into CSVTTSTSTDTQYF.

This clonotype was seen many times. The chain employs TRBV6-6 and TRBJ2-2; TRBD2 agrees at 8 bases. CDR3 length equals 15 residues. Trimming at V came to 6 bases and at J to 4 bases, leaving 7 bases not matched to a gene. CDR1 and CDR2 (germline): MNHNY, SVGAGI (reference sequence). CDR3 protein: CASSLSGSGTGELFF. The CDR3 nucleotides read TGTGCCAGCAGCCTGAGCGGGAGTGGCACCGGGGAGCTGTTTTTT.

In its sample, this clonotype was seen many times. This chain uses TRBV12-3 or TRBV12-4 with TRBJ1-4; no reliable D call. The CDR3 is made up of 12 amino acids. The germline V and J ends were trimmed by 5 bases and 7 bases, with 8 bases remaining between them. The DNA of the CDR3 is TGTGCCAGCAGTAGAACAGCTGAAAAACTGTTTTTT. Amino acid sequence: CASSRTAEKLFF.

In nucleotides, the CDR3 is TGCAGCGTTCTACCGGAGGGTTTCGCTAGCGGCAATGAGCAGTTCTTC. Amino acid sequence: CSVLPEGFASGNEQFF. This sequence joins TRBV29-1 and TRBJ2-1; TRBD2 agrees at 7 bases. In germline, CDR1 is SQVTM, CDR2 ANQGSEA. The CDR3 length is 16 residues. With 5 bases clipped from V and 6 bases from J, the junction kept 16 bases outside the gene matches.